This TCR beta chain was found in a study of beta chain features in type 1 diabetes. Sequencing targeted expressed TCRB transcripts, as all isolated RNA had been reverse transcribed. Sequencing used immunoSEQ multiplex PCR; TCRdb keeps in-frame clones, though not all of them. The table records about 45,000 clones, over 50% of them present only once. A CD45RO/CCR7/CD25/CD127/CD95/CD27 panel sorted naive, central memory, regulatory and stem cell-like memory CD4+ cells. Trimming stripped 0 bases from V and 14 bases from J, with 17 bases between. Germline CDR1 reads LGHNA; CDR2 reads YNFKEQ. This CDR3 has 14 residues.

Input material: Tregs from blood. The sequence was collected from a woman aged 18-29 years in good health. The chain is built from TRBV4-2 and TRBJ2-1; the D gene is possibly TRBD1 (5 bases). The CDR3 DNA reads TGTGCCAGCAGCCAAGAATTGGGGCAAATGGCGAAGTTCTTC. Translated: CASSQELGQMAKFF.